Here is one TCR beta chain with its context. This clonotype has at least ten counts. This receptor's antigen is unknown. Per-nucleotide qualities are absent, and no much larger clonotype sits a single base away. V was cut back by 4 bases and J by 5 bases, leaving a gap of 11 bases between them. From the cysteine through the phenylalanine, the CDR3 covers 13 amino acids. The kept DNA is CDR3 alone, 39 bases in frame from the first base. For CDR1 and CDR2, the germline V gene lists MGHDK and SYGVNS. These data originate in a study of CD8 T cells in ankylosing spondylitis (dated 2017 in TCRdb). Study-level background: T cell receptor beta repertoires were profiled in healthy donors and ankylosing spondylitis patients so that disease-linked TCR variants could be found. In total, the full study cohort was made up of over a hundred healthy donors and roughly 27 ankylosing spondylitis patients. Samples of peripheral blood were taken, and for ankylosing spondylitis patients, synovial fluid was collected as well. General conclusions and limits of the study: A TCR beta motif made up of 7 to 9 highly homologous amino acid variants appeared to be characteristic of blood from ankylosing spondylitis patients. According to the report, matched synovial fluid samples from ankylosing spondylitis patients were significantly enriched for the disease-linked clones. Some motif variants were previously reported in synovial fluid and blood of reactive arthritis patients, suggesting common disease-initiation mechanisms. A CD8+ phenotype was shown by the disease-linked clones, which were found at relatively low frequencies in peripheral blood.

The sample was run on an Illumina HiSeq 2500. TCR beta libraries were prepared by quantitative 5'-RACE with molecular barcodes. For the original study's pipeline: To identify disease-linked TCR variants, a new computational method was used, one built on a probabilistic model of VDJ rearrangement. TCRdb trimmed the raw reads at Q25, called clones with MiXCR and kept productive beta chains. Rows with one shared CDR3 protein collapse into an entry with the most common genes and DNA. What appears here as the V and J calls and clone size reflects TCRdb's work, not the paper's. This sample gives more than 150,000 distinct CDR3 sequences in total; around a sixth of them show up just once. More than 3.5% of the sample is in the top ten clones.

The specimen sequenced was blood, either unsorted or a sorted T cell fraction (not recorded which). The source of this sequence is a male donor aged 10-30 years with ankylosing spondylitis or in good health (not recorded which). Donor details come from another sample of the same person, matched by shared clones. The rearranged segments are TRBV25-1 and TRBJ1-1; tentative D gene TRBD1, with 5 bases matching. At the DNA level, the sequence is TGTGCCAGCAGTGCCGCAGGGTTTACTGAAGCTTTCTTT. It is translated as CASSAAGFTEAFF.